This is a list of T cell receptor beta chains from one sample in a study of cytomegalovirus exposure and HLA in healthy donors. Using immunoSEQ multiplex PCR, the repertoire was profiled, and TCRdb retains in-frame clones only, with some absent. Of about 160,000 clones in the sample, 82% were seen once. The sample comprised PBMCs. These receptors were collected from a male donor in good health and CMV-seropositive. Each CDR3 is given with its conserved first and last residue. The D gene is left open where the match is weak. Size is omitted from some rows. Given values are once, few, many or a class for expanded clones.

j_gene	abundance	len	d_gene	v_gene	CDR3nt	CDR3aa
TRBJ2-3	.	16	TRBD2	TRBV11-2	TGTGCCAGCAGCTCATACTCTAGCGGGAGCACAGATACGCAGTATTTT	CASSSYSSGSTDTQYF
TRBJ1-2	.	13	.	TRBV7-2	TGTGCCACCCCGGTTTTAGCTAACTATGGCTACACCTTC	CATPVLANYGYTF
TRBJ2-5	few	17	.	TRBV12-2	.	CASRLVVGTGNRETQYF
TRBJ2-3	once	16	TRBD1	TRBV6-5	TGTGCCAGCAGTTTCACAGGGGGCCAAAGGGAAAGGGCGCAGTATTTT	CASSFTGGQRERAQYF
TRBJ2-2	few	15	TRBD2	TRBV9	TGTGCCAGCAGCGTAGTTAGCGGGGGGGCCGGGGAGCTGTTTTTT	CASSVVSGGAGELFF
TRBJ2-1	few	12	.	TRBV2	TGTGCCAGCAGGAGGGACAACAATGAGCAGTTCTTC	CASRRDNNEQFF
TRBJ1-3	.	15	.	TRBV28	TGTGCCAGCAGTTTAGACAGCCTAATTGGAAACACCATATATTTT	CASSLDSLIGNTIYF
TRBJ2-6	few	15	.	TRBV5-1	TGCGCCAGCAAGGGCAGCTCCTCTGGGGCCAACGGCCTGACTTTC	CASKGSSSGANGLTF
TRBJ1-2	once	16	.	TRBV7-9	TGTGCCAGCAGCTTAGTAGCGGCCGGGCCCAAAGCCCGGGTCACCTTC	CASSLVAAGPKARVTF
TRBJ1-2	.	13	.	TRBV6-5	TGTGCCAGCAGACAGGCTAGAAAGTATGACTACACCTTC	CASRQARKYDYTF
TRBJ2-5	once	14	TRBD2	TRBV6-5	TGTGCCAGCAGCCTTAGCGGGAGATGGGAGACCCAGTACTTC	CASSLSGRWETQYF
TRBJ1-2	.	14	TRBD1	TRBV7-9	TGTGCCAGCAGCCGTCCCCAGGGGGCTCGTGGCTACACCTTC	CASSRPQGARGYTF
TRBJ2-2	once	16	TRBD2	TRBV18	TGTGCCAGCTCACCGTCGATCAGCGGGGGAGTCGAGGAGCTGTTTTTT	CASSPSISGGVEELFF
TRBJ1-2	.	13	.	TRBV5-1	TGCGCCAGCAGCTTGGACAGCAGCTATGGCTACACCTTC	CASSLDSSYGYTF
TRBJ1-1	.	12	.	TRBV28	TGTGCCAGCAGTAACAGGAACACTGAAGCTTTCTTT	CASSNRNTEAFF
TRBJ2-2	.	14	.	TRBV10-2	TGCGCCAGCAGGACAGGATCCAACACCGGGGAGCTGTTTTTT	CASRTGSNTGELFF
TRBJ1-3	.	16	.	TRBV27	TGTGCCAGCAGTTTACGGTCACCTTACTCTGGAAACACCATATATTTT	CASSLRSPYSGNTIYF
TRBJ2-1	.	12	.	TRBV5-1	TGCGCCAGCCACTCGGGCGGGAATGAGCAGTTCTTC	CASHSGGNEQFF
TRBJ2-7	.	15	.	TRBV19	TGTGCCAGTAGTATAACAGGAGAGCCATTCTACGAGCAGTACTTC	CASSITGEPFYEQYF
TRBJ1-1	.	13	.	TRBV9	TGTGCCAGCAGCGGGGGGGAAGACACTGAAGCTTTCTTT	CASSGGEDTEAFF
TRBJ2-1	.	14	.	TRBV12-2	TGTGCAAGTCGCTATAGCAGTACCTACAATGAGCAGTTCTTC	CASRYSSTYNEQFF
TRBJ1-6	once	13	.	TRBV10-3	TGTGCCATCCATGCCACGGAGAATTCACCCCTCCACTTT	CAIHATENSPLHF
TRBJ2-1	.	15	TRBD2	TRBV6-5	TGTGCCAGCAGACAACGTGGCGGGAGTGGCTATGAGCAGTTCTTC	CASRQRGGSGYEQFF
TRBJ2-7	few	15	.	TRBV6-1	TGTGCCAGCAGTGAAGCGTTTCAGGGGGGCTACGAGCAGTACTTC	CASSEAFQGGYEQYF
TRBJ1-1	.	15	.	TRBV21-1	TGTGCCAGCAGCAAACCCCGGGGATGGAACACTGAAGCTTTCTTT	CASSKPRGWNTEAFF
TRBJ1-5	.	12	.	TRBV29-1	TGCAGCGTTGGGGAGGTGGGTCAGCCCCAGCATTTT	CSVGEVGQPQHF
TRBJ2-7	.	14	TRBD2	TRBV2	TGTGCCAGCACGCGGGGTAGCGGGAGATACGAGCAGTACTTC	CASTRGSGRYEQYF
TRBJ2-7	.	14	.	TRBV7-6	TGTGCCAGCAGCTTAGCCGGGACTGCCGTCGAGCAGTACTTC	CASSLAGTAVEQYF
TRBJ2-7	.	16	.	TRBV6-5	TGTGCCAGCAGTTACAGCTGGGGGGAGATAATCTACGAGCAGTACTTC	CASSYSWGEIIYEQYF
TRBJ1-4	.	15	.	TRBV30	TGTGCCTGGAGACTGGGGACTGCAACTAATGAAAAACTGTTTTTT	CAWRLGTATNEKLFF
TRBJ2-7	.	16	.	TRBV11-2	TGTGCCAGCAGCTTAGAAGCTAGCGAATTTGCGGACGAGCAGTACTTC	CASSLEASEFADEQYF
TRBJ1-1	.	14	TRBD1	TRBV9	TGTGCCAGCAGCGTATTGGACAGGGGAGCTGAAGCTTTCTTT	CASSVLDRGAEAFF
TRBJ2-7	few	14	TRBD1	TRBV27	TGTGCCAGCAGATCCGGGACAGGGGGCTACGAGCAGTACTTC	CASRSGTGGYEQYF
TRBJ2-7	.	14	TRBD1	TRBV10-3	TGTGCCATCAACCCTGGACAGGGGGCTCACGAGCAGTACTTC	CAINPGQGAHEQYF
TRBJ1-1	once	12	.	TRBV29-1	TGCAGCGCCGGACAGTTGAACACTGAAGCTTTCTTT	CSAGQLNTEAFF
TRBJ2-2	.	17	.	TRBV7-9	TGTTCCAGCAGCTCCTCGAGAGATTTTCTGAACACCGGGGAGCTGTTTTTT	CSSSSSRDFLNTGELFF
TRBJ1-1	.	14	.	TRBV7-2	TGTGCCAGCAGCCCTGAGCGGGGTAGCACTGAAGCTTTCTTT	CASSPERGSTEAFF
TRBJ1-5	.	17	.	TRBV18	TGTGCCAGCTCACCAACCCCGGGGGGCCTTAGCAATCAGCCCCAGCATTTT	CASSPTPGGLSNQPQHF
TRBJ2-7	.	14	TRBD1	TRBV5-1	TGCGCCAGCAGCAGGACAGGGGGGCCCATCGAGCAGTACTTC	CASSRTGGPIEQYF
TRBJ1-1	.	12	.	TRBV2	TGTGCCAGCGGCTTAAAGAACACTGAAGCTTTCTTT	CASGLKNTEAFF
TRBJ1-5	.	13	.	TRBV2	TGTGCCAGCAGTTATTCGGTGGATCAGCCCCAGCATTTT	CASSYSVDQPQHF
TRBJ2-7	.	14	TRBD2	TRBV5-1	TGCGCCAGCAGCGGTGGGCTAGCGGTTAGCGAGCAGTACTTC	CASSGGLAVSEQYF
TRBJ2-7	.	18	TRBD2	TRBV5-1	TGCGCCAGCAGCGGTCCTCGTGGTAGCGGGACTCCCTTCCCGGAGCAGTACTTC	CASSGPRGSGTPFPEQYF
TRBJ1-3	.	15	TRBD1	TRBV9	TGTGCCAGCAGCTCAGGACAGGCGACTGGAAACACCATATATTTT	CASSSGQATGNTIYF
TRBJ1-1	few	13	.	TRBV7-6	TGTGCCAGCAGCTCCCAACAGGGCACTGAAGCTTTCTTT	CASSSQQGTEAFF
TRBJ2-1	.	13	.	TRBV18	TGTGCCAGCTCACCTTCCCTAGAGAATGAGCAGTTCTTC	CASSPSLENEQFF
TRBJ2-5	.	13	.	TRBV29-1	TGCAGCGTTGCCGAACTAGTTCAAGAGACCCAGTACTTC	CSVAELVQETQYF
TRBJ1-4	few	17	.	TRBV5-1	TGCGCCAGCAGCTCCGGAGGGAAAGTGTTTTATAATGAAAAACTGTTTTTT	CASSSGGKVFYNEKLFF
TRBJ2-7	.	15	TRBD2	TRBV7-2	TGTGCCAGCAGCTTCTCTGCGGGGGTTTCCTACGAGCAGTACTTC	CASSFSAGVSYEQYF
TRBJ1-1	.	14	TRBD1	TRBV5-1	TGCGCCAGCAGCTTGCGCGGACAGGACGATGAAGCTTTCTTT	CASSLRGQDDEAFF
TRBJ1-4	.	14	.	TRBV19	TGTGCCAGTAAAACAGGACCTAATGAGGGCGGGATGTTTTTT	CASKTGPNEGGMFF
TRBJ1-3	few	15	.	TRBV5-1	TGCGCCAGCAGCTTGGAAATGTACTCTGGAAACACCATATATTTT	CASSLEMYSGNTIYF
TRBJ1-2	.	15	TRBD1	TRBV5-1	TGCGCCAGCAGCTTGGGGACAGGGGGAAACTATGGCTACACCTTC	CASSLGTGGNYGYTF